The entry that follows covers one T cell receptor beta chain sequence. The sample originates from a study of blood T cell repertoires in COVID-19. This table comes from immunoSEQ multiplex PCR, and its TCRdb copy is limited to in-frame clones, with some not included. The table lists more than 85,000 clones, around 80% of them singletons. Trimming cost V 2 bases and J 2 bases, with 15 bases left between them. Germline V CDR1 and CDR2: SGHTA, FQGNSA. The CDR3 has 16 residues. The specimen was peripheral blood. The chain carries TRBV7-2 and TRBJ2-5; D unresolved. The clonotype was recovered from a human donor in a cohort sampled during active or convalescent COVID-19. Here the CDR3 reads CASSLPLSSRQETQYF. The CDR3 nucleotides read TGTGCCAGCAGCTTACCACTTAGCTCTAGGCAAGAGACCCAGTACTTC.